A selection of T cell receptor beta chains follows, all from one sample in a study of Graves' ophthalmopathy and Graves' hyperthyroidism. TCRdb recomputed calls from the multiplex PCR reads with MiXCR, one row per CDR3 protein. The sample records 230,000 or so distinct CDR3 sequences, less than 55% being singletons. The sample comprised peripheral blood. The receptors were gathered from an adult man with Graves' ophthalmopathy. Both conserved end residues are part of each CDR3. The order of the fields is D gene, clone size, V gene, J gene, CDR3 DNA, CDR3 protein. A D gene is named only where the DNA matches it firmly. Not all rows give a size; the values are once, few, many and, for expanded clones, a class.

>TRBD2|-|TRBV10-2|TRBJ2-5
TGCGCCAGCAGACTAGCGGGAGTCAGAGAGACCCAGTACTTC
CASRLAGVRETQYF
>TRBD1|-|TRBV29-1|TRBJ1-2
TGCAGCTACGACAGGGACTATGGCTACACCTTC
CSYDRDYGYTF
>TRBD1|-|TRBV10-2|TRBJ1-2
TGCGCCAGCAGTGAGACCTTGGCCGGACAGGGGGCGACCAGAGGCTACACCTTC
CASSETLAGQGATRGYTF
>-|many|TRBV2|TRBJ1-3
TGTGCCAGCAGTCAAGGAAACACCATATATTTT
CASSQGNTIYF
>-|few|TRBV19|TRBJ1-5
TGTGCCAGTAGTCTTCCGGGACCGTGGCCCCAGCATTTT
CASSLPGPWPQHF
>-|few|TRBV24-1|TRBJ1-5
TGTGCCACCAGTGCCGGGGGCCGGGCTCTCGGCAATCAGCCCCAGCATTTT
CATSAGGRALGNQPQHF
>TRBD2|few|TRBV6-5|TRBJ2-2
TGTGCCAGCAGTTACTCCCGACTAGCGGGGTTCGCCGGGGAGCTGTTTTTT
CASSYSRLAGFAGELFF
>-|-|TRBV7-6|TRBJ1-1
TGTGCCAGCAGCTTAGAGGAGGGGTCGGGCACTGAAGCTTTCTTT
CASSLEEGSGTEAFF
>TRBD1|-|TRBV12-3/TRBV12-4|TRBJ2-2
TGTGCCAGCAGACGAACAACAGGGGCGAACGGGGAGCTGTTTTTT
CASRRTTGANGELFF
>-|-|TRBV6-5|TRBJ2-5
TGTGCCAGCAGTTATGACGCAGGGGTAGAGACCCAGTACTTC
CASSYDAGVETQYF
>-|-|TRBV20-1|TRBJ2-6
TGCAGTGCTATAGTTACCGGGGCCAACGTCCTGACTTTC
CSAIVTGANVLTF
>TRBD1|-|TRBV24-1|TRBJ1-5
TGTGCCACCAGTGATCGGGACAGGAATAGCAATCAGCCCCAGCATTTT
CATSDRDRNSNQPQHF
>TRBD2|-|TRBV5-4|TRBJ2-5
TGTGCCAGCAGCTATGGGGGACTAGCGGTAGACCAAGAGACCCAGTACTTC
CASSYGGLAVDQETQYF
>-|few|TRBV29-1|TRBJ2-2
TGCAGCGCCCGACTTGGGGAGCTGTTTTTT
CSARLGELFF
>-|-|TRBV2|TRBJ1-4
TGTGCCAGCACAGCGATTTCAACTAATGAAAAACTGTTTTTT
CASTAISTNEKLFF
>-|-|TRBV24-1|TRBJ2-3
TGTGCCACCAGTGATGATAGGACGTCGAATACGCAGTATTTT
CATSDDRTSNTQYF
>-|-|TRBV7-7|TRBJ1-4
TGTGCTAGCAGCAGGTCCGGGGCTAATGAAAAACTGTTTTTT
CASSRSGANEKLFF
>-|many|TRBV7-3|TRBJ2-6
TGTGCCAGCAGCGTCACCCTGGGCTCTGGGGCCAACGTCCTGACTTTC
CASSVTLGSGANVLTF
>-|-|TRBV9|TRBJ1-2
TGTGCCAGCAGCCCGGGACCACCGTATGGCTACACCTTC
CASSPGPPYGYTF
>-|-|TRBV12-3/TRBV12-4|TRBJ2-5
TGTGCCAGCGGAGTGGACAGCATAGGGACCCAGTACTTC
CASGVDSIGTQYF
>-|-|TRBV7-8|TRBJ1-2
TGTGCCAGCAGCTTAGCCCTAGACTCCCCTCATGGCTACACCTTC
CASSLALDSPHGYTF
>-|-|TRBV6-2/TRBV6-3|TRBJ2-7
TGTGCCAGCAGTCCTCGGGCTACCTACGAGCAGTACTTC
CASSPRATYEQYF